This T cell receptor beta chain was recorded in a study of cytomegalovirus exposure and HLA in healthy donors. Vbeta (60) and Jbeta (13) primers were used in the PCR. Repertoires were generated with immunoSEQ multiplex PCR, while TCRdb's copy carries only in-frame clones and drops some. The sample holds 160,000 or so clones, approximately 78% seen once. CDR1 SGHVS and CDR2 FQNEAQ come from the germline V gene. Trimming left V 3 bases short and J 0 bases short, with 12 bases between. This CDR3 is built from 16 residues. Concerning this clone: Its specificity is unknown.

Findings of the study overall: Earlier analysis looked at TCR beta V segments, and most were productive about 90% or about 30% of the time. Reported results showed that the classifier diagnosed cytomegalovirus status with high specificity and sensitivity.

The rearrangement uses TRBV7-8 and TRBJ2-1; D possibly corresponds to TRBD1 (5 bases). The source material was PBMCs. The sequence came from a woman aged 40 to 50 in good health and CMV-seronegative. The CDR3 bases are TGTGCCAGCAGCTTTATGGGGCCCAGCTCCTACAATGAGCAGTTCTTC. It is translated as CASSFMGPSSYNEQFF.